Following are 31 T cell receptor beta chains from one sample sequenced in a study of blood T cells in healthy people across ages. It was with a sample-barcoded 5' primer and a J-beta primer mix that a second PCR of roughly 7 to 12 cycles was run. From the 5' RACE reads, TCRdb called clonotypes with MiXCR, one entry per CDR3 protein. There are approximately 730,000 distinct CDR3 sequences in the sample; roughly 50% occur only once, and about two fifths lies in the top ten. The sequencing sample was made of blood. All receptors derive from a man at least 80 years old in good health.

This clonotype turned up a few times. This sequence joins TRBV6-6 and TRBJ2-1; D unresolved. With 6 bases removed from V and 7 bases from J, the gap between germline ends came to 16 bases. This CDR3 is 14 amino acids long. Germline V gene sequence: CDR1 MNHNY, CDR2 SVGAGI (reference sequence). In DNA, the CDR3 is TGTGCCAGCAGCGCCAGCCGATCGCGAAATGAGCAGTTCTTC. It is translated as CASSASRSRNEQFF.

This clonotype was seen only a few times. The chain links TRBV6-5 to TRBJ2-1; 11 nucleotides line up with TRBD2. There are 18 residues in the CDR3. V trimming: 2 bases; J trimming: 0 bases; junction bases outside the gene matches: 6. From germline, CDR1 is MNHEY and CDR2 SVGAGI. The CDR3 sequence: CASSYLGLAGSSYNEQFF. CDR3 nucleotide sequence: TGTGCCAGCAGTTACCTAGGACTAGCGGGTAGCTCCTACAATGAGCAGTTCTTC.

Note on this clonotype: At one of its ends the junction is not consistent with the germline gene, which may arise from a read error. V and J are TRBV5-1 and TRBJ2-7; D not certain. In germline, CDR1 is SGHRS, CDR2 YFSETQ. The CDR3 loop spans 14 amino acids. The CDR3 reads CASSLAWGSYGQYF. CDR3 coding DNA: TGCGCCAGCAGCTTGGCCTGGGGATCGTACGGGCAGTACTTC.

The chain employs TRBV7-3 and TRBJ2-3; D unclear. This CDR3 is built from 14 residues. V lost 2 bases and J 1 base, leaving 7 bases between the germline ends. In germline, CDR1 is SGHTA, CDR2 FQGTGA. Written as DNA, the CDR3 is TGTGCCAGCAGCTTAGAAGGCCGCACAGATACGCAGTATTTT. Translated, it gives CASSLEGRTDTQYF.

This clonotype has a handful of counts. The chain combines TRBV11-3 with TRBJ2-1; 8 bases fit TRBD2. Germline V gene sequence: CDR1 SGHNT, CDR2 YENEEA. The V and J ends lost 2 bases and 5 bases, in that order; junction bases with no gene match: 23. This CDR3 spans 21 amino acids. CDR3 residues: CASSLRGGPYSGTHDDNEQFF. As DNA, the CDR3 is TGTGCCAGCAGCTTAAGGGGTGGGCCTTATAGCGGGACTCACGATGACAATGAGCAGTTCTTC.

V is TRBV27 and J is TRBJ2-6; TRBD1 agrees at 8 bases. V shed 3 bases, J shed 4 bases, and the junction held 11 bases outside the gene matches. This CDR3 has 18 residues. The V gene's germline CDR1 is MNHEY and CDR2 SMNVEV (reference sequence). The CDR3 reads CASSFRGQGARGANVLTF. CDR3 in DNA: TGTGCCAGCAGTTTCCGTGGGCAGGGGGCGCGGGGGGCCAACGTCCTGACTTTC.

This clonotype showed up just a few times. The V and J genes are TRBV9 and TRBJ2-1; 11 positions match TRBD2. The germline gives CDR1 SGDLS, CDR2 YYNGEE. The ends lost 2 bases at V and 3 bases at J; junction bases unmatched: 1. The CDR3 extends over 15 amino acids. The DNA of the CDR3 is TGTGCCAGCAGCGTGGGACTAGCGGACTACAATGAGCAGTTCTTC. Its translation is CASSVGLADYNEQFF.

The rearrangement uses TRBV3-1 and TRBJ1-1; D gene unclear. The CDR3 loop spans 11 amino acids. Germline CDR1 reads LGHDT; CDR2 reads YNNKEL (reference sequence). The V gene lost 1 base and the J gene lost 9 bases, with 6 bases spanning the gap. This chain's CDR3 is CASSQVGKAFF. CDR3 bases: TGTGCCAGCAGCCAAGTGGGAAAAGCTTTCTTT.

This chain connects TRBV5-1 to TRBJ1-4; TRBD1 aligns across 7 bases. The CDR3 extends over 16 amino acids. The V gene end was trimmed by 0 bases and the J gene end by 5 bases; junction bases not matched to a gene: 7. Germline CDR1 reads SGHRS; CDR2 reads YFSETQ. The CDR3 nucleotides read TGCGCCAGCAGCTTGGCCGGGACAGTGAGGAATGAAAAACTGTTTTTT. This sequence encodes CASSLAGTVRNEKLFF.

Ten or more counts support this clonotype. The gene calls are TRBV7-9 and TRBJ2-3; 8 bases match TRBD1. The ends lost 5 bases at V and 2 bases at J; junction bases unmatched: 6. This CDR3 is 15 amino acids long. Germline V gene data show CDR1 as SEHNR and CDR2 as FQNEAQ (reference sequence). CDR3 nucleotide sequence: TGTGCCAGCAGCCGGACAGGGTTTAACACAGATACGCAGTATTTT. Its translation is CASSRTGFNTDTQYF.

The CDR3 sequence: CASSVVGGRPYNEQFF. As DNA, the CDR3 is TGTGCCAGCAGCGTAGTTGGCGGGAGGCCCTACAATGAGCAGTTCTTC. The rearrangement uses TRBV9 and TRBJ2-1; 8 bases agree with TRBD2. Germline V CDR1 and CDR2: SGDLS, YYNGEE. This CDR3 region has 16 residues. After removal of 0 bases from V and 2 bases from J, the junction contained 4 bases not matched to a gene. The whole variable domain, filled in from reference TRBV9 and TRBJ2-1, reads DSGVTQTPKHLITATGQRVTLRCSPRSGDLSVYWYQQSLDQGLQFLIQYYNGEERAKGNILERFSAQQFPDLHSELNLSSLELGDSALYFCASSVVGGRPYNEQFFGPGTRLTVL.

CDR3 sequence: CASSPDRGLNEQFF. CDR3 DNA: TGTGCCAGCAGTCCCGACAGGGGGCTTAATGAGCAGTTCTTC. The chain combines TRBV12-3 or TRBV12-4 with TRBJ2-1, with 10 bases matching TRBD1. The V and J ends lost 5 bases and 7 bases, in that order; junction bases with no gene match: 5. The CDR3 loop spans 14 amino acids.

Only a few counts were recorded for this clonotype. The J gene is TRBJ2-3, the V gene TRBV20-1; D tentatively fits TRBD1 or TRBD2 (5 bases each). The CDR3 length is 14 residues. Germline V gives CDR1 DFQATT, CDR2 SNEGSKA (reference sequence). V was pared by 0 bases and J by 4 bases, with 11 bases between. CDR3 bases: TGCAGTGCTAGAGATGCCGGGACCCCAGATACGCAGTATTTT. It yields the protein CSARDAGTPDTQYF.

The rearrangement links TRBV28 to TRBJ2-7; D remains ambiguous. Germline values: CDR1 MDHEN, CDR2 SYDVKM. V lost 6 bases, J lost 3 bases, and 9 bases lay in between. This CDR3 is built from 12 residues. CDR3 bases: TGTGCCAGCAGCGTTAGGGTCTACGAGCAGTACTTC. Its translation is CASSVRVYEQYF.

This clonotype showed up just a few times. The V gene is TRBV4-1, the J gene TRBJ2-5, with D perhaps TRBD1 (5 bases). Trimming took 3 bases from V and 11 from J, leaving 28 bases between them. Germline-derived CDR1 and CDR2 are MGHRA and YSYEKL. This CDR3 spans 17 amino acids. In DNA, the CDR3 is TGCGCCAGCAGCCACCCCGTGGCAGGGAAAGCCCGCAATGAGCAGTACTTC. It is translated as CASSHPVAGKARNEQYF.

This clonotype was observed a few times. The genes are TRBV20-1 and TRBJ1-6, with D tentatively TRBD1 (5 bases). From germline, CDR1 is DFQATT and CDR2 SNEGSKA (reference sequence). V shed 2 bases and J shed 7 bases, with 12 bases lying between them. The length of the CDR3 is 14 residues. CDR3 nucleotides: TGCAGTGCTAGATCCGGGACGGCGAATTCACCCCTCCACTTT. Protein sequence: CSARSGTANSPLHF.

This clonotype occurred a few times. The chain carries TRBV6-2 or TRBV6-3 and TRBJ2-5; the match to TRBD1 covers 9 bases. Per germline, CDR1 MNHEY and CDR2 SVGEGT. V lost 2 bases and J lost 7; bases outside the gene matches: 8. The CDR3 loop spans 15 amino acids. The CDR3 DNA reads as TGTGCCAGCAGTTACAGGGACAGGGAGCCCAGGACCCAGTACTTC. Its translation is CASSYRDREPRTQYF.

This clonotype was seen only a few times. The chain joins TRBV7-3 to TRBJ1-2; the D gene is possibly TRBD1 (6 bases). Per the germline V gene, CDR1 is SGHTA and CDR2 is FQGTGA. CDR3 length: 15 residues. V was pared by 1 base and J by 5 bases, with 14 bases between. CDR3 nucleotides: TGTGCCAGCAGCTTAAGCGGGGGCGCAGGGTATGGCTACACCTTC. Protein product: CASSLSGGAGYGYTF.

The gene calls are TRBV7-9 and TRBJ2-3, with a weak D call TRBD1 (5 bases). V lost 4 bases and J 14 bases, leaving 40 bases between the germline ends. The length of the CDR3 is 20 residues. Germline V gives CDR1 SEHNR, CDR2 FQNEAQ (reference sequence). The CDR3 nucleotides read TGTGCCAGCAGCTCCCCCTTAAACGTATGGGGCGTTCGAGTGCACAGATACGCGTATTTT. Its translation is CASSSPLNVWGVRVHRYAYF.

This clonotype was seen a single time. The chain links TRBV28 to TRBJ1-2; 8 bases map to TRBD1. The CDR3 is 14 amino acids. Trimming cost V 6 bases and J 4 bases; bases outside gene matches: 7. Germline V gene lookup returns CDR1 MDHEN and CDR2 SYDVKM. CDR3 residues: CASRTQGGAYGYTF. The CDR3 DNA sequence: TGTGCCAGCAGGACACAGGGGGGCGCCTATGGCTACACCTTC.

This clonotype was counted a few times. V is TRBV20-1 and J is TRBJ2-7; D possibly corresponds to TRBD2 (5 bases). The V gene's germline CDR1 is DFQATT and CDR2 SNEGSKA (reference sequence). Trimming cost V 2 bases and J 5 bases, with 19 bases left between them. The length of the CDR3 is 15 residues. This CDR3 reads CSARRTPELFNEQYF. DNA of the CDR3: TGCAGTGCTAGAAGGACTCCCGAACTCTTCAACGAGCAGTACTTC.

The chain links TRBV29-1 to TRBJ2-4, with D uncertain. Trimming removed 1 base from V and 2 bases from J, with 6 bases in between. The CDR3 is made up of 13 amino acids. Germline values: CDR1 SQVTM, CDR2 ANQGSEA. The CDR3 DNA reads as TGCAGCGTTGAAGTGGGCACCAAAAACATTCAGTACTTC. Translating it yields CSVEVGTKNIQYF.

This clonotype was seen a few times. The chain has TRBV3-1 and TRBJ2-7; 7 bases align to TRBD1. Germline V gene data show CDR1 as LGHDT and CDR2 as YNNKEL (reference sequence). The CDR3 length is 13 residues. With V trimmed by 6 bases and J by 4 bases, 6 bases remained unmatched. CDR3 nucleotide sequence: TGTGCCAGCAGGGCTGGGACAGCATACGAGCAGTACTTC. It codes for CASRAGTAYEQYF.

The chain couples TRBV2 to TRBJ2-6; D is undetermined. Germline CDR1 and CDR2: SNHLY and FYNNEI. The CDR3 has 16 amino acids. Trimming stripped 3 bases from V and 0 bases from J, with 9 bases between. In DNA form, the CDR3 reads TGTGCCAGCAGTGATAGAAGACGCTCTGGGGCCAACGTCCTGACTTTC. Translating gives CASSDRRRSGANVLTF.

V and J are TRBV7-2 and TRBJ2-3; D is ambiguous. CDR1 SGHTA and CDR2 FQGNSA come from the germline V gene. Trimming shortened V by 2 bases and J by 0 bases, and 6 bases separated the two germline ends. This CDR3 spans 14 amino acids. In DNA form, the CDR3 reads TGTGCCAGCAGCTTATTTGCGAGCACAGATACGCAGTATTTT. Translation gives CASSLFASTDTQYF.

The CDR3 sequence: CASSEGTSVSSYEQYF. As DNA, the CDR3 is TGCGCCAGCAGCGAGGGGACCTCAGTGAGCTCCTACGAGCAGTACTTC. The genes are TRBV5-1 and TRBJ2-7; D tentatively fits TRBD1 or TRBD2 (5 bases each). Trimming stripped 4 bases from V and 0 bases from J, with 17 bases between. The CDR3 contains 16 residues. Germline V CDR1 and CDR2: SGHRS, YFSETQ. The variable domain in full, with the rest retrieved from reference TRBV5-1 and TRBJ2-7, is KAGVTQTPRYLIKTRGQQVTLSCSPISGHRSVSWYQQTPGQGLQFLFEYFSETQRNKGNFPGRFSGRQFSNSRSEMNVSTLELGDSALYLCASSEGTSVSSYEQYFGPGTRLTVT.

Worth noting for this clonotype: With a much larger clone just one base away, this may be a read error. The J gene is TRBJ2-7, the V gene TRBV3-1; 8 bases line up with TRBD1. From germline, CDR1 is LGHDT and CDR2 YNNKEL (reference sequence). There are 15 residues in the CDR3. DNA of the CDR3: TGTGCCAGCGGCCAAGCTCTTGGGACAGGTTCCGAGCAGTACTTC. Protein product: CASGQALGTGSEQYF.

This clonotype occurred a few times. The chain uses TRBV12-3 or TRBV12-4 and TRBJ2-6, with D perhaps TRBD1 (5 bases). Trimming took 3 bases from V and 0 from J, leaving 12 bases between them. CDR3 length equals 17 residues. The CDR3 DNA reads TGTGCCAGCAGTTTCCAGGGAACCGACTCTGGGGCCAACGTCCTGACTTTC. Protein product: CASSFQGTDSGANVLTF.

This rearrangement joins TRBV10-1 to TRBJ2-1; D assignment may be TRBD1 or TRBD2 (6 bases each). Germline V gene lookup returns CDR1 WNHNN and CDR2 SYGVQD (reference sequence). Trimming took off 6 bases at V and 5 bases at J, with 23 bases between the two ends. The CDR3 totals 17 residues. The CDR3 DNA reads TGCGCCAGCAGGGAGGGGGACGGGGTCAGAATTCACAATGAGCAGTTCTTC. Protein sequence: CASREGDGVRIHNEQFF.

The J gene is TRBJ2-4, the V gene TRBV7-8; D possibly corresponds to TRBD1 (5 bases). The germline CDR1 and CDR2 sequences are SGHVS and FQNEAQ. CDR3 length equals 15 residues. Trimming left V 5 bases short and J 3 bases short, with 14 bases between. CDR3 nucleotides: TGTGCCAGCAGCCCCCGGCAGGGCGGCAAAAACATTCAGTACTTC. Protein sequence: CASSPRQGGKNIQYF.

The sample holds a few counts of this clonotype. The chain is built from TRBV5-1 and TRBJ2-1, with 9 nucleotides matching TRBD2. With V trimmed by 6 bases and J by 4 bases, 11 bases remained unmatched. The CDR3 runs to 16 residues. From germline, CDR1 is SGHRS and CDR2 YFSETQ. The CDR3 loop reads CASTFSGGPFYNEQFF. The CDR3 DNA reads TGCGCCAGCACCTTCAGCGGGGGGCCTTTTTACAATGAGCAGTTCTTC.